This T cell receptor (beta chain) was recovered during a study of stem cell transplantation in POMP-related autoinflammatory disease. For the study at large: Impaired MHC class I-dependent CD8+ differentiation was hypothesized from defective thymoproteasomes.

Germline V CDR1 and CDR2: MNHNY, SVGAGI (reference sequence). V was cut by 0 bases and J by 6 bases, with 12 bases left in between. CDR3 size: 16 residues. Remarks on this clone: The antigen remains unidentified.

Measured with immunoSEQ multiplex PCR; TCRdb has only the in-frame clones, and not every one. The data show some 69,000 clones, approximately 90% seen once. Study-wide results and caveats: In patients with PRAID, every analyzed T-cell subset tended to show lower diversity and higher clonality. Patients with PRAID showed a restricted number of unique TRB V-J gene pairings.

This sequence joins TRBV6-6 and TRBJ1-6; D call uncertain. This clonotype was sampled from a human patient with POMP-related autoinflammation and immune dysregulation (PRAID). Some of the T cells might come from the graft donor. Sequences were derived from CD4+ T cells from PBMCs, sampled after stem cell transplantation. CDR3 protein: CASSYSSGDTNSPLHF. The DNA for the CDR3 is TGTGCCAGCAGTTACTCGTCGGGCGACACTAATTCACCCCTCCACTTT.